Sequencing of this T cell receptor beta chain was carried out in a study of T-cell memory formation after mild COVID-19. Study outcomes and limitations: Later expanders leaned toward CD4+, whereas clones contracting from day 15 to 85 were balanced CD4/CD8. Mainly in CM and EM were contracting CD4+ clones; CD8+ were in EMRA.

A word on this clonotype: The antigen is unknown.

TCRalpha and TCRbeta libraries used 5'RACE with constant-segment primers and UMIs. Each CDR3 protein gets one entry after TCRdb re-called the 5' RACE reads with MiXCR. The sample carries about 430,000 distinct CDR3 sequences, roughly 18% recorded once. The ends lost 4 bases at V and 2 bases at J; junction bases unmatched: 8. The germline gives CDR1 SQVTM, CDR2 ANQGSEA. CDR3 length: 15 residues. The chain couples TRBV29-1 to TRBJ2-3; 8 bases are a match to TRBD2. The sequencing input was PBMCs or a T cell subset sorted from them (not recorded which). The receptor's source is a man younger than 30 who had mild COVID-19 (a few samples of this study predate the infection). Cell type and time point are not known. The CDR3 sequence: CSVVGRAGATDTQYF. The CDR3 region has the DNA TGCAGCGTTGTGGGTCGAGCGGGAGCCACAGATACGCAGTATTTT.